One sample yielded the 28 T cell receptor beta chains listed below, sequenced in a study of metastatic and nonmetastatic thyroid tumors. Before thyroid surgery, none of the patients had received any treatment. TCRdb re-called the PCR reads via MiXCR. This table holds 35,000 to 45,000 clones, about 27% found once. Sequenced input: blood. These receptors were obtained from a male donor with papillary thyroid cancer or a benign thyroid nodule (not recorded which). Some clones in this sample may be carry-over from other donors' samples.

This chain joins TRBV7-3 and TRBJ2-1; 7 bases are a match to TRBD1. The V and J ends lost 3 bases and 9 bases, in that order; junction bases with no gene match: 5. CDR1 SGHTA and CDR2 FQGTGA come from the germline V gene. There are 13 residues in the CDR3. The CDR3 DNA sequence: TGTGCCAGCAGCTTGGCACAGGGGCTTGAGCAGTTCTTC. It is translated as CASSLAQGLEQFF.

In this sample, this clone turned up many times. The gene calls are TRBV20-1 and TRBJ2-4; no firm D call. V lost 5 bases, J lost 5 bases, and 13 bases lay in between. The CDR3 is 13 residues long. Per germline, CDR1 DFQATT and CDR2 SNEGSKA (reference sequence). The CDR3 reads CSAFRTEQNIQYF. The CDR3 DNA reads TGCAGTGCTTTTAGGACCGAACAAAACATTCAGTACTTC.

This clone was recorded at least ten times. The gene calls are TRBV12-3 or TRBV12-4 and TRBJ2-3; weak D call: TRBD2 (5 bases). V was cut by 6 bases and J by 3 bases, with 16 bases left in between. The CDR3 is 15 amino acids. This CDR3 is CASSLLAPRTDTQYF. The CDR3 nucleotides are TGTGCCAGCAGCCTGCTAGCTCCCCGGACAGATACGCAGTATTTT.

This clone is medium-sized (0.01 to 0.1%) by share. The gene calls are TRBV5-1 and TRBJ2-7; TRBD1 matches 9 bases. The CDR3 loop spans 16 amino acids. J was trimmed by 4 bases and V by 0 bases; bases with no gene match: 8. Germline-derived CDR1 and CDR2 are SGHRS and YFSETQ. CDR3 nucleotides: TGCGCCAGCAGCTTGGTGGGGACAGGGATGCCTTACGAGCAGTACTTC. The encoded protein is CASSLVGTGMPYEQYF.

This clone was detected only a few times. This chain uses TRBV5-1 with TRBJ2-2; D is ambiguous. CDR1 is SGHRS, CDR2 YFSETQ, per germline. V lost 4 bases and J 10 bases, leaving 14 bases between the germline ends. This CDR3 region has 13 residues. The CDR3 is CASSLPTPQELFF. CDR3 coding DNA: TGCGCCAGCAGCCTTCCCACCCCCCAGGAGCTGTTTTTT.

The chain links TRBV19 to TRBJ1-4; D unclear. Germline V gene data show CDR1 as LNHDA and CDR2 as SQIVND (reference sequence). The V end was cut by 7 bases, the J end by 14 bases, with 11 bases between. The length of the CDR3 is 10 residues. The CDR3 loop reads CASNMVRLFF. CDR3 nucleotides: TGTGCCAGTAATATGGTAAGGCTGTTTTTT.

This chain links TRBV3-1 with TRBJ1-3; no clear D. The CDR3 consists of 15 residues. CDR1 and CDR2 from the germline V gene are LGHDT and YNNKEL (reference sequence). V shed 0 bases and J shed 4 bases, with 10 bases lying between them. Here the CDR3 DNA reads TGTGCCAGCAGCCAAGATAGAGCAGCGGGAAACACCATATATTTT. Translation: CASSQDRAAGNTIYF.

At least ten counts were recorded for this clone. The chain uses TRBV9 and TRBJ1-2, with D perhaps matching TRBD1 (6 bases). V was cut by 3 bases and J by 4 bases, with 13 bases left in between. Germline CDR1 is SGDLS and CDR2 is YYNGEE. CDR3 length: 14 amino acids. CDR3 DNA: TGTGCCAGCAGCGCCGAACAGGGCTCCTATGGCTACACCTTC. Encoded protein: CASSAEQGSYGYTF.

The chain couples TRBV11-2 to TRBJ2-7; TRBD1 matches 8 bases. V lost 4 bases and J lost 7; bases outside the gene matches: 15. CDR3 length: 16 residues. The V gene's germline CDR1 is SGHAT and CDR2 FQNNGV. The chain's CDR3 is CASSSPGTGSLREQYF. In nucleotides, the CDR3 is TGTGCCAGCAGCTCCCCCGGGACAGGCAGCTTACGTGAGCAGTACTTC.

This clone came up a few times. This CDR3 reads CASSPLLGEQYF. DNA of the CDR3: TGTGCCAGCAGCCCGTTATTGGGGGAGCAGTACTTC. The chain recombines TRBV11-2 with TRBJ2-7; D not resolved. The CDR3 covers 12 residues. Germline CDR1 reads SGHAT; CDR2 reads FQNNGV. Trimming shortened V by 5 bases and J by 7 bases, and 12 bases separated the two germline ends. The whole variable domain, remainder taken from reference TRBV11-2 and TRBJ2-7, is EAGVAQSPRYKIIEKRQSVAFWCNPISGHATLYWYQQILGQGPKLLIQFQNNGVVDDSQLPKDRFSAERLKGVDSTLKIQPAKLEDSAVYLCASSPLLGEQYFGPGTRLTVT.

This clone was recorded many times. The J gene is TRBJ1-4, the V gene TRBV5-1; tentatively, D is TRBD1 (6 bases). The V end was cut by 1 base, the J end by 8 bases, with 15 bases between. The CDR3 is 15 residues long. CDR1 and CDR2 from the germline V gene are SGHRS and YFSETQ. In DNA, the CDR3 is TGCGCCAGCAGCTTGCAACAGGGAATTGGGGAAAAACTGTTTTTT. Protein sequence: CASSLQQGIGEKLFF. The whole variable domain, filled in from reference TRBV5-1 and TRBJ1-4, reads KAGVTQTPRYLIKTRGQQVTLSCSPISGHRSVSWYQQTPGQGLQFLFEYFSETQRNKGNFPGRFSGRQFSNSRSEMNVSTLELGDSALYLCASSLQQGIGEKLFFGSGTQLSVL.

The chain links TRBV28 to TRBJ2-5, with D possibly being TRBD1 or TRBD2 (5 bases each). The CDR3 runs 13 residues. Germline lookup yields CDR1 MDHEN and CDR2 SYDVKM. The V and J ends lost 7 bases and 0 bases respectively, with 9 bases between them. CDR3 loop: CASMGTDQETQYF. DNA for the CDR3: TGTGCCAGCATGGGGACGGACCAAGAGACCCAGTACTTC.

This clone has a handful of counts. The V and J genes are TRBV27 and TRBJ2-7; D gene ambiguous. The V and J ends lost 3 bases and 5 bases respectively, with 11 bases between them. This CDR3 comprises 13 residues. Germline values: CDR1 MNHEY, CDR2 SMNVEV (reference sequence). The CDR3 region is CASSFGLYNEQYF. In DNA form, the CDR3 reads TGTGCCAGCAGTTTTGGGTTATACAACGAGCAGTACTTC.

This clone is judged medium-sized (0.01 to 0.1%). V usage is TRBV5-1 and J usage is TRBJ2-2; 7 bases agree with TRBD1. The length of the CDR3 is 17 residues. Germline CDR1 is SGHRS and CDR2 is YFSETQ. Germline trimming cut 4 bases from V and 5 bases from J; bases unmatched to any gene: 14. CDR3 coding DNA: TGCGCCAGCAGCATAGAAGGAAACAGGGGAGAGACCGGGGAGCTGTTTTTT. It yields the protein CASSIEGNRGETGELFF.

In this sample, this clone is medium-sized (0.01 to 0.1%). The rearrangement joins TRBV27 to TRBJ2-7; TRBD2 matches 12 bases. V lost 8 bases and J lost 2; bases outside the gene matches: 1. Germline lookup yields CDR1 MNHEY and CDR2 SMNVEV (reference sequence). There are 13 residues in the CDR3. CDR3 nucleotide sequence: TGTGCCAGCTGGACTAGCGGGGCCTACGAGCAGTACTTC. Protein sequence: CASWTSGAYEQYF.

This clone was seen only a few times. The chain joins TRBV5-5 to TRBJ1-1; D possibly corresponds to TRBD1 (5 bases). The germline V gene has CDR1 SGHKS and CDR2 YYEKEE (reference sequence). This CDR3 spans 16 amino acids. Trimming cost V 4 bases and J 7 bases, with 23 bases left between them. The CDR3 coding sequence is TGTGCCAGCAGCCCGGGGGACCGGGGTTGGGAGGATGAAGCTTTCTTT. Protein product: CASSPGDRGWEDEAFF.

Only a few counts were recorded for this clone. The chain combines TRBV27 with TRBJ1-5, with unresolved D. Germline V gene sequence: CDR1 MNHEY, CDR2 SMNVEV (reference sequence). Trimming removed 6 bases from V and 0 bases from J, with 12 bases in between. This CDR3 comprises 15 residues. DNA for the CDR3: TGTGCCAGCAGGGCTAGGGCTTCTAGCAATCAGCCCCAGCATTTT. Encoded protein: CASRARASSNQPQHF.

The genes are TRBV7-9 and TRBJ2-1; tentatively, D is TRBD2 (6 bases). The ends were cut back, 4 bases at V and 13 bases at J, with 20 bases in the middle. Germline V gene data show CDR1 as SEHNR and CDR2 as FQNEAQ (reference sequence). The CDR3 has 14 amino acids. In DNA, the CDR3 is TGTGCCAGCAGCTCAACGGCGGGATCCCCAGACCAGTTCTTC. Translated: CASSSTAGSPDQFF.

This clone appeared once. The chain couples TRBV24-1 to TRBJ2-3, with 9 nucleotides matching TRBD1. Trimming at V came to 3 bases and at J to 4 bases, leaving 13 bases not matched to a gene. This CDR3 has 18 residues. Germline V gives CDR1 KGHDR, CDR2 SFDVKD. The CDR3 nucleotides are TGTGCCACCAGTGATCCGCAGAAGACAGGGGGTTTATCAGATACGCAGTATTTT. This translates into CATSDPQKTGGLSDTQYF.

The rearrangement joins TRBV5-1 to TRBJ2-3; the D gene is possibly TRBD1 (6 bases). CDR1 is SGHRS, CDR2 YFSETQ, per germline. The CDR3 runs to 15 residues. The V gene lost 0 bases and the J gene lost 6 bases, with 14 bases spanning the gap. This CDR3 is CASSLAERRGDTQYF. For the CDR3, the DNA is TGCGCCAGCAGCTTGGCCGAGCGTAGGGGGGATACGCAGTATTTT.

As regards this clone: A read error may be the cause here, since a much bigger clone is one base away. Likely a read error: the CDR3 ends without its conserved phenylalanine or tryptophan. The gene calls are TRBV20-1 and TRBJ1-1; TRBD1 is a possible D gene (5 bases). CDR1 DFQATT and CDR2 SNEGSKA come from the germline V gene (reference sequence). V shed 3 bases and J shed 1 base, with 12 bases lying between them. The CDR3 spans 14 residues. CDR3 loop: CSASAPQGNTEAFL. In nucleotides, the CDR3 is TGCAGTGCTAGCGCCCCCCAGGGGAACACTGAAGCTTTCCTT.

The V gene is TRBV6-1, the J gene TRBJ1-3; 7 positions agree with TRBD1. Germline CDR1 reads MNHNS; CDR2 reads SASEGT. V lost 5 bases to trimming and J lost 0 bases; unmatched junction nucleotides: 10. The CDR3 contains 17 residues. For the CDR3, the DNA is TGTGCCAGCAGTCATATAAAAGGGGGCTCCTCTGGAAACACCATATATTTT. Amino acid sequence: CASSHIKGGSSGNTIYF.

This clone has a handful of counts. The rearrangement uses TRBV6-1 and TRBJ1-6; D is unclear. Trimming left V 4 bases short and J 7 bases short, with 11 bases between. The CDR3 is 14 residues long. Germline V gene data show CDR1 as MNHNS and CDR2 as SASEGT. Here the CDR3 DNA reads TGTGCCAGCAGTGTTGAGGGCCAGAATTCACCCCTCCACTTT. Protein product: CASSVEGQNSPLHF.

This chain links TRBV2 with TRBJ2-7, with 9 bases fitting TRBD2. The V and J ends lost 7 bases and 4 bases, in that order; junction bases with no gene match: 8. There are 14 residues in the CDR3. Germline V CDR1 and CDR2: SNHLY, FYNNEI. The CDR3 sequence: CASKVGTSSYEQYF. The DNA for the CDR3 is TGTGCCAGCAAAGTTGGGACTAGCTCGTACGAGCAGTACTTC.

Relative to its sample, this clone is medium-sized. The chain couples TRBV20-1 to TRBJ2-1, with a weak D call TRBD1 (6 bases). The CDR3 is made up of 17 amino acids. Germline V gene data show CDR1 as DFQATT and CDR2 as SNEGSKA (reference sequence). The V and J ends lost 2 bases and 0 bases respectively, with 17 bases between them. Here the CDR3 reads CSARLAQGSNSYNEQFF. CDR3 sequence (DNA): TGCAGTGCTAGATTAGCACAGGGAAGTAACTCCTACAATGAGCAGTTCTTC.

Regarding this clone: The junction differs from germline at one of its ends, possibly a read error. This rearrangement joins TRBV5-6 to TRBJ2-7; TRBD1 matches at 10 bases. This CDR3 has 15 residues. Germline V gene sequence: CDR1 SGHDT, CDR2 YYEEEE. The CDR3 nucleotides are TGTGCCAGCAGCCCAGGGTCGGGGGCCGGGACAGGGGAATCCTTC. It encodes CASSPGSGAGTGESF.

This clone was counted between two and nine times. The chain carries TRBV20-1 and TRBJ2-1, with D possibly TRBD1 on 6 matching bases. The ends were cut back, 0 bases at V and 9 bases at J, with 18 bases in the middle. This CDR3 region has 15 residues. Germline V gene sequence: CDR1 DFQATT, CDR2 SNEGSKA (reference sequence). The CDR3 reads CSARDSQGLGSEQFF. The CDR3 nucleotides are TGCAGTGCTAGAGATAGCCAGGGGTTAGGGAGTGAGCAGTTCTTC.

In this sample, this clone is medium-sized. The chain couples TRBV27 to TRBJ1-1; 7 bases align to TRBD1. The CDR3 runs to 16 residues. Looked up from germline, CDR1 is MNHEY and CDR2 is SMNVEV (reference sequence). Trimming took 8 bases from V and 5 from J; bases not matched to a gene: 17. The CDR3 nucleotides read TGTGCCAGCGGTCACTATGAGCAGTTCAGGGGGACTGAAGCTTTCTTT. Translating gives CASGHYEQFRGTEAFF.